Below, one TCR beta chain is given with its context. The antigen is not known. TCRdb independently ran MiXCR on the 5' RACE reads; one entry per CDR3 protein. This sample has fewer than 400,000 distinct CDR3 sequences, with roughly 14% found just once. This specimen comes from a study of CD8 T cells in ankylosing spondylitis. Notes on the study in general: Earlier work had already found some motif variants in reactive arthritis synovial fluid and blood. Significantly higher representation of disease-linked clones was reported for matched ankylosing spondylitis synovial fluid.

Sequencing was performed on blood, either unsorted or a sorted T cell fraction (not recorded which). This receptor was identified in a male donor with ankylosing spondylitis or in good health (not recorded which).

CDR3 bases: TGTGCCAGCAGCGGGGGACTAGCGGGCTCAGATACGCAGTATTTT. The encoded protein is CASSGGLAGSDTQYF. This chain uses TRBV3-1 with TRBJ2-3, with 12 bases identical to TRBD2. Trimming cost V 5 bases and J 4 bases; bases outside gene matches: 4. The CDR3 is 15 amino acids. CDR1 and CDR2 (germline): LGHDT, YNNKEL (reference sequence).